A single sample gave rise to the 10 T cell receptor beta chains below, sequenced in a study of blood T cells in healthy people across ages. For the second PCR, which ran for 7 to 11 cycles, a sample-barcoded 5' primer and a J-beta primer mix were used. TCRdb re-called the 5' RACE reads with MiXCR, one entry per CDR3 protein. The sample lists roughly 1,700,000 distinct CDR3 sequences, 28% occurring once. Sequenced input: blood. Receptors originate from a woman under 40 in good health.

This clonotype was recorded a few times. This chain links TRBV20-1 with TRBJ2-1; tentative D call: TRBD1 (6 bases). Germline CDR1 is DFQATT and CDR2 is SNEGSKA (reference sequence). This CDR3 has 14 residues. V was cut by 5 bases and J by 6 bases, with 17 bases left in between. The CDR3: CSAPLVGGFNEQFF. The CDR3 DNA follows: TGCAGTGCTCCTCTCGTAGGGGGTTTCAATGAGCAGTTCTTC.

Many counts were recorded for this clonotype. The chain carries TRBV20-1 and TRBJ1-1; D unresolved. Trimming removed 5 bases from V and 5 bases from J, with 18 bases in between. The CDR3 spans 14 residues. Germline V CDR1 and CDR2: DFQATT, SNEGSKA (reference sequence). The CDR3 region has the DNA TGCAGTGCTCGACTTCTACAACGGGATACTGAAGCTTTCTTT. It is translated as CSARLLQRDTEAFF.

As regards this clonotype: This may be a read error: a much more frequent sequence differs by one nucleotide. The chain links TRBV5-1 to TRBJ2-3, with TRBD2 matching 9 bases. The CDR3 contains 17 residues. The V gene's germline CDR1 is SGHRS and CDR2 YFSETQ. The CDR3 DNA is TGCGGCAGCAGCTTGGGTGCGACTAGCGGATCCACAGATACGCAGTATTTT. Translating it yields CGSSLGATSGSTDTQYF.

This chain joins TRBV27 and TRBJ2-2; possibly TRBD1 for D (6 bases). V shed 3 bases and J shed 6 bases, with 20 bases lying between them. Germline V CDR1 and CDR2: MNHEY, SMNVEV (reference sequence). CDR3 size: 17 residues. The CDR3 loop reads CASSFPPDRDGAGELFF. As DNA, the CDR3 is TGTGCCAGCAGTTTCCCACCGGACAGAGACGGGGCCGGGGAGCTGTTTTTT.

The rearrangement links TRBV28 to TRBJ1-3, with TRBD1 identical over 8 bases. Germline assignment: CDR1 MDHEN and CDR2 SYDVKM. This CDR3 spans 16 amino acids. V shed 8 bases, J shed 2 bases, and the junction held 11 bases outside the gene matches. The DNA for the CDR3 is TGTGCCAGCGGATCGACAGGGGAGACTCCTGGAAACACCATATATTTT. Protein sequence: CASGSTGETPGNTIYF.

J is TRBJ2-2 and V is TRBV9; D is undetermined. The V end lost 3 bases, the J end lost 8 bases, and 14 bases lay between the germline ends. Germline V gene sequence: CDR1 SGDLS, CDR2 YYNGEE. This CDR3 is built from 14 residues. The DNA for the CDR3 is TGTGCCAGCAGCGCGGGCCTGGGCCCGGGGGAGCTGTTTTTT. It encodes CASSAGLGPGELFF.

This clonotype was observed a few times. V gene TRBV30 combines with J gene TRBJ2-7; 7 bases map to TRBD2. Per germline, CDR1 GTSNPN and CDR2 SVGIG (reference sequence). The CDR3 runs to 14 residues. Trimming at V came to 3 bases and at J to 3 bases, leaving 8 bases not matched to a gene. The CDR3 region has the DNA TGTGCCTGGAGAGCTAAGCGGGATGACTACGAGCAGTACTTC. Translation gives CAWRAKRDDYEQYF.

Notes on this clonotype: A much larger clone differs by one base, so this may be a read error. Here the CDR3 reads CTSSLVGQRTDTQYF. DNA of the CDR3: TGTACCAGCAGCTTAGTAGGACAACGCACAGATACGCAGTATTTT. This chain joins TRBV7-2 and TRBJ2-3; D perhaps matches TRBD1 (5 bases). The length of the CDR3 is 15 residues. V was pared by 1 base and J by 1 base, with 9 bases between. Germline V CDR1 and CDR2: SGHTA, FQGNSA.

This clonotype came up many times. The chain recombines TRBV5-1 with TRBJ2-3; D not resolved. V lost 6 bases, J lost 9 bases, and 11 bases lay in between. Germline V gene lookup returns CDR1 SGHRS and CDR2 YFSETQ. The CDR3 consists of 11 residues. The CDR3 DNA follows: TGCGCCAGCAAGGATGCTGAGACGCAGTATTTT. This sequence encodes CASKDAETQYF.

This clonotype was counted many times. This rearrangement joins TRBV10-2 to TRBJ2-5, with D hard to call. V gave up 3 bases and J gave up 3 bases, with 8 bases separating them. The CDR3 consists of 13 residues. Germline-derived CDR1 and CDR2 are WSHSY and SAAADI. The CDR3 reads CASSEHRKETQYF. The DNA of the CDR3 is TGCGCCAGCAGTGAACACAGAAAAGAGACCCAGTACTTC.